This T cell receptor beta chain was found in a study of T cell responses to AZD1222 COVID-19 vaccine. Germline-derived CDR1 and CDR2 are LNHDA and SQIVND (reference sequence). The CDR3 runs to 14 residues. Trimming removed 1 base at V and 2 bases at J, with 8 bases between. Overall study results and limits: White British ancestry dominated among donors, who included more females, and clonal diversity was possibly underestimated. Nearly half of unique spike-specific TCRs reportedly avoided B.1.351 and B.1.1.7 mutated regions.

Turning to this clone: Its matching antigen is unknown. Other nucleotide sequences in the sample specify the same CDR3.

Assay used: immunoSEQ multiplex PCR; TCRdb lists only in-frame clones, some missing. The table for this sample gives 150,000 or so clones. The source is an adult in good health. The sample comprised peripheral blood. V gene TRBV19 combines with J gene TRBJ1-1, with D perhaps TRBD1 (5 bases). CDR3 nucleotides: TGTGCCAGTAGTATAGGGGGCGGAAACACTGAAGCTTTCTTT. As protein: CASSIGGGNTEAFF.